This entry lists 18 T cell receptor beta chains sequenced from one sample in a study of blood T cell repertoires in COVID-19. The assay was immunoSEQ multiplex PCR, and TCRdb's table has in-frame clones only and misses some. The table has around 68,000 clones, 85% seen once. Sequenced: peripheral blood. The receptors stem from a man aged 80 or over with acute or convalescent COVID-19.

The V call is TRBV3-1 (or the pseudogene TRBV3-2), the J call TRBJ1-3; maybe TRBD1 (6 bases). The CDR3 extends over 15 amino acids. Germline loops: CDR1 LGHDT, CDR2 YNNKEL (reference sequence). V lost 8 bases and J lost 2, with 16 bases in between. The DNA for the CDR3 is TGTGCCAGCGGTCTACAGGGCGGCACTGGAAACACCATATATTTT. It encodes CASGLQGGTGNTIYF.

The V gene is TRBV28, the J gene TRBJ2-7; 8 bases fit TRBD1. CDR1 and CDR2 from the germline V gene are MDHEN and SYDVKM. This CDR3 is built from 14 residues. V lost 6 bases, J lost 2 bases, and 6 bases stayed unmatched. For the CDR3, the DNA is TGTGCCAGCAGGCGTCCGGGACAGGCCTACGAGCAGTACTTC. Amino acids: CASRRPGQAYEQYF. The full variable domain, rest sourced from reference TRBV28 and TRBJ2-7, is DVKVTQSSRYLVKRTGEKVFLECVQDMDHENMFWYRQDPGLGLRLIYFSYDVKMKEKGDIPEGYSVSREKKERFSLILESASTNQTSMYLCASRRPGQAYEQYFGPGTRLTVT.

The table lists this clone with a few counts. The V and J genes are TRBV19 and TRBJ1-6; 9 positions match TRBD1. With V trimmed by 4 bases and J by 6 bases, 4 bases remained unmatched. CDR3 size: 15 residues. CDR1 and CDR2 (germline): LNHDA, SQIVND (reference sequence). In DNA form, the CDR3 reads TGTGCCAGTAGTAGGACAGGGGAGCCTAATTCACCCCTCCACTTT. Amino acid sequence: CASSRTGEPNSPLHF.

V and J are TRBV11-3 and TRBJ2-7; 13 bases match TRBD2. V lost 6 bases, J lost 3 bases, and 8 bases stayed unmatched. The CDR3 runs 16 residues. Germline CDR1 reads SGHNT; CDR2 reads YENEEA. CDR3 coding DNA: TGTGCCAGCAGTCACACAGGGACTAGCGGGAACTACGAGCAGTACTTC. It specifies CASSHTGTSGNYEQYF.

This chain connects TRBV6-5 to TRBJ2-5; the D is unclear. The CDR3 covers 15 residues. CDR1 MNHEY and CDR2 SVGAGI come from the germline V gene. Trimming removed 6 bases from V and 1 base from J, with 15 bases in between. The CDR3 sequence: CASSRLGASQETQYF. The CDR3 DNA reads as TGTGCCAGCAGCCGACTCGGAGCATCCCAAGAGACCCAGTACTTC.

This chain joins TRBV18 and TRBJ1-4; TRBD1 might be the D (5 bases). Looked up from germline, CDR1 is KGHSH and CDR2 is LQKENI. The V and J ends lost 3 bases and 8 bases respectively, with 16 bases between them. The CDR3 length is 15 residues. CDR3 bases: TGTGCCAGCTCACCCCTCGGGGGGGGTTCCGAAAAACTGTTTTTT. The encoded protein is CASSPLGGGSEKLFF.

The J gene is TRBJ2-7, the V gene TRBV10-1; 10 positions agree with TRBD1. CDR1 is WNHNN and CDR2 is SYGVQD in the germline V gene (reference sequence). This CDR3 has 14 amino acids. V lost 8 bases and J lost 2; bases outside the gene matches: 6. CDR3 region: CASPRDRGTYEQYF. The CDR3 nucleotides read TGCGCCAGCCCAAGGGACAGGGGAACCTACGAGCAGTACTTC.

The V and J genes are TRBV23-1 and TRBJ2-1, with 10 bases aligning to TRBD2. Being an ORF, TRBV23-1 has a function that is uncertain. The CDR3 contains 16 residues. J gave up 8 bases and V 1 base, and 8 bases lay outside the gene matches. CDR3 DNA: TGCGCCAGCAGTCAATATAGACTAGCGGGTGTCGATGAGCAGTTCTTC. Amino acid sequence: CASSQYRLAGVDEQFF.

The rearrangement uses TRBV2 and TRBJ1-5; D is uncertain. The germline V and J ends were trimmed by 8 bases and 3 bases, with 14 bases remaining between them. Germline V gene sequence: CDR1 SNHLY, CDR2 FYNNEI. This CDR3 region has 14 residues. The CDR3 DNA reads as TGTGCCAGCGGATCTACGGGGAACAATCAGCCCCAGCATTTT. Protein sequence: CASGSTGNNQPQHF.

The gene calls are TRBV2 and TRBJ2-3, with 10 positions matching TRBD2. The CDR3 extends over 15 amino acids. V dropped 2 bases and J dropped 1; count of bases not matched to a gene: 0. Looked up from germline, CDR1 is SNHLY and CDR2 is FYNNEI. CDR3 residues: CASSESGRGTDTQYF. DNA for the CDR3: TGTGCCAGCAGTGAAAGCGGGAGGGGCACAGATACGCAGTATTTT.

The rearrangement uses TRBV24-1 and TRBJ2-1; 7 bases line up with TRBD2. Germline CDR1 reads KGHDR; CDR2 reads SFDVKD. CDR3 length: 16 residues. J was trimmed by 6 bases and V by 3 bases; bases with no gene match: 10. The CDR3 DNA sequence: TGTGCCACCAGTGATCCAAGAGCGGGACTCGCCAATGAGCAGTTCTTC. It is translated as CATSDPRAGLANEQFF.

The chain links TRBV7-6 to TRBJ1-5; 7 nucleotides match TRBD1. J was trimmed by 5 bases and V by 2 bases; bases with no gene match: 6. The length of the CDR3 is 15 residues. Germline CDR1 is SGHVS and CDR2 is FNYEAQ. DNA of the CDR3: TGTGCCAGCAGCTTAATCCCAGGGGGTGATCAGCCCCAGCATTTT. It encodes CASSLIPGGDQPQHF. Full variable domain (rest looked up from reference TRBV7-6 and TRBJ1-5): GAGVSQSPRYKVTKRGQDVALRCDPISGHVSLYWYRQALGQGPEFLTYFNYEAQQDKSGLPNDRFSAERPEGSISTLTIQRTEQRDSAMYRCASSLIPGGDQPQHFGDGTRLSIL.

The chain carries TRBV5-4 and TRBJ2-1; D uncertain. Germline values: CDR1 SGHNT, CDR2 YYREEE (reference sequence). The CDR3 loop spans 13 amino acids. V was pared by 2 bases and J by 8 bases, with 11 bases between. CDR3 DNA sequence: TGTGCCAGCAGCTTTATACTACGGGATGAGCAGTTCTTC. This sequence encodes CASSFILRDEQFF. The full variable domain, with the rest looked up from reference TRBV5-4 and TRBJ2-1, is ETGVTQSPTHLIKTRGQQVTLRCSSQSGHNTVSWYQQALGQGPQFIFQYYREEENGRGNFPPRFSGLQFPNYSSELNVNALELDDSALYLCASSFILRDEQFFGPGTRLTVL.

The DNA of the CDR3 is TGCGCCAGCAGCTTGTCATACAGGGAGACAAACACCATATATTTT. Its protein product is CASSLSYRETNTIYF. The gene calls are TRBV5-1 and TRBJ1-3; perhaps TRBD1 as D (6 bases). The ends were cut back, 1 base at V and 6 bases at J, with 14 bases in the middle. CDR3 length: 15 amino acids. The germline gives CDR1 SGHRS, CDR2 YFSETQ.

J is TRBJ1-5 and V is TRBV10-2; possibly TRBD1 for D (5 bases). Germline V lookup: CDR1 WSHSY, CDR2 SAAADI. This CDR3 comprises 15 residues. The ends were cut back, 3 bases at V and 0 bases at J, with 9 bases in the middle. CDR3 sequence: CASSEWQGSNQPQHF. The CDR3 DNA is TGCGCCAGCAGTGAATGGCAGGGTAGCAATCAGCCCCAGCATTTT.

The chain joins TRBV6-2 or TRBV6-3 to TRBJ1-5; D gene unclear. V was cut by 1 base and J by 3 bases, with 7 bases left in between. Germline CDR1 and CDR2: MNHEY and SVGEGT. The CDR3 has 14 residues. CDR3: CASSYYQLNQPQHF. The CDR3 nucleotides are TGTGCCAGCAGTTACTACCAACTCAATCAGCCCCAGCATTTT.

Regarding this clone: This specimen includes other DNA sequences encoding the same CDR3. The chain couples TRBV5-1 to TRBJ1-1; D unresolved. Trimming removed 2 bases from V and 1 base from J, with 6 bases in between. Germline V gene sequence: CDR1 SGHRS, CDR2 YFSETQ. CDR3 length equals 13 residues. CDR3 sequence: CASSLAGNTEAFF. For the CDR3, the DNA is TGCGCCAGCAGCTTAGCGGGGAACACTGAAGCTTTCTTT.

The chain uses TRBV2 and TRBJ1-2, with TRBD1 matching over 10 bases. Losses at the gene ends were 6 bases for V and 6 bases for J; bases not matched to a gene: 10. The CDR3 is made up of 15 amino acids. Looked up from germline, CDR1 is SNHLY and CDR2 is FYNNEI. The CDR3 protein is CASRPSTGTGDGYTF. DNA for the CDR3: TGTGCCAGCAGACCCTCTACCGGGACAGGGGATGGCTACACCTTC.